One T cell receptor beta chain is described in this entry. The data were taken from a study of identical twins. Germline V CDR1 and CDR2: SGHTA, FQGNSA. Trimming left V 7 bases short and J 1 base short, with 16 bases between. The CDR3 covers 16 residues. TCRdb called the 5' RACE reads again in MiXCR, with one record for every CDR3 protein. The profile shows 450,000 to 600,000 distinct CDR3 sequences, about a fifth of them singletons. These same records also appear under a second study, on yellow fever vaccine responses in identical twins.

The sequence was obtained from a woman in her late teens or twenties in good health. The sample taken for sequencing was CD4+ T cells sorted from blood. The chain carries TRBV7-2 and TRBJ2-2, with D perhaps matching TRBD2 (6 bases). CDR3 protein: CASNSGGTVNTGELFF. CDR3 DNA sequence: TGTGCCAGCAACAGTGGGGGGACGGTGAACACCGGGGAGCTGTTTTTT.